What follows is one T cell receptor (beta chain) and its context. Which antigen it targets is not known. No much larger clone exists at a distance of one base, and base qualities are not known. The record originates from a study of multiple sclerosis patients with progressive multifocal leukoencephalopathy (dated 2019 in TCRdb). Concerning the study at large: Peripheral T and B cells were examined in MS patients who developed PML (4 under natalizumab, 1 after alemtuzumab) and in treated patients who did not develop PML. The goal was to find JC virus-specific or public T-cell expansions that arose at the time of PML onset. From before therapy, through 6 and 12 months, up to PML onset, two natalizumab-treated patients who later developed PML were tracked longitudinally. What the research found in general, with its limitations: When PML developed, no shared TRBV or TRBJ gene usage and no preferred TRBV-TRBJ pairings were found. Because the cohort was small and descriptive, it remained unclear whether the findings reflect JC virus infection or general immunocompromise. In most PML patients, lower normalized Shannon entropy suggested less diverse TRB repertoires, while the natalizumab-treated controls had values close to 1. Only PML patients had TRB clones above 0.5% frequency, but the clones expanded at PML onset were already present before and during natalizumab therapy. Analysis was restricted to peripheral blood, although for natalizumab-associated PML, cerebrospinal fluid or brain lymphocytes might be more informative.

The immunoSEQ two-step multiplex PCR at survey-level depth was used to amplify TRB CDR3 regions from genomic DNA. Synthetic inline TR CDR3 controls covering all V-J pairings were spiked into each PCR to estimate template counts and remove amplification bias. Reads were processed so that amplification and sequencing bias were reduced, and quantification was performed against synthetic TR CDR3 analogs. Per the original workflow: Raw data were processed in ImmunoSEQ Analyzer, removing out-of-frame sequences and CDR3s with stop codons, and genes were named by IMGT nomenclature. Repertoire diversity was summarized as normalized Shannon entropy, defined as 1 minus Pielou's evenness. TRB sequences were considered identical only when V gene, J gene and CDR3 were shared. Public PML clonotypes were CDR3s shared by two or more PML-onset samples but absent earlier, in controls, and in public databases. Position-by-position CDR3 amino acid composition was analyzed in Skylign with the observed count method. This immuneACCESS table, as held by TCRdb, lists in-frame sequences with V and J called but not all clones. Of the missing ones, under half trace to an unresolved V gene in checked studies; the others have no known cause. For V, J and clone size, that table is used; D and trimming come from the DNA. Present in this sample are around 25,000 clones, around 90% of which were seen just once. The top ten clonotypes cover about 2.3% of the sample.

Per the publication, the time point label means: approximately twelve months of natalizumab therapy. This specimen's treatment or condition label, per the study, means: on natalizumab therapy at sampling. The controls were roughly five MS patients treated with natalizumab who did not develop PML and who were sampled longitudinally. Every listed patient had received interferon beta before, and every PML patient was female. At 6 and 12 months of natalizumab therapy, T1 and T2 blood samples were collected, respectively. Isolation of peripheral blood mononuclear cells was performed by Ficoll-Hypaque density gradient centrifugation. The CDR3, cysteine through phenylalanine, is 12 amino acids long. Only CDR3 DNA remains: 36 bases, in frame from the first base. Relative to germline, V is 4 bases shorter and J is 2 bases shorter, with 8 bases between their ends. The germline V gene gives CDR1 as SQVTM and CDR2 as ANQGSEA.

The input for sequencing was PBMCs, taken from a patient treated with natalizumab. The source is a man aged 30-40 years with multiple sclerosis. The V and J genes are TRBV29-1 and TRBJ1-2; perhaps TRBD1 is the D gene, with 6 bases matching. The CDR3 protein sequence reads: CSVGQGNYGYTF. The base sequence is TGCAGCGTTGGGCAGGGGAACTATGGCTACACCTTC.